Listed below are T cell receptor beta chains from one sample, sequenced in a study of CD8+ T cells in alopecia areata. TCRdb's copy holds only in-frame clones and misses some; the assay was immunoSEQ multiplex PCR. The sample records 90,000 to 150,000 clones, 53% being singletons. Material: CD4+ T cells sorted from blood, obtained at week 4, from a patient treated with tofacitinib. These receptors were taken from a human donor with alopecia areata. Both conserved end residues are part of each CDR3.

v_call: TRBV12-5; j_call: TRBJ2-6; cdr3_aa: CASGDYGANVLTF
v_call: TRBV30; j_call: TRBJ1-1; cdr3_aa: CAWSPGRGLTEAFF
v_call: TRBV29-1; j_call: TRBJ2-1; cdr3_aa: CSIAGGHNEQFF
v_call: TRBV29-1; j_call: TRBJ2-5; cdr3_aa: CSVEPSGGQETQYF
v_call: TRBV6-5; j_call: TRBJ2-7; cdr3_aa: CASSYRGGTTYF
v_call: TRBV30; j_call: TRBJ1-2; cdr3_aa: CAWSVGSGYTF
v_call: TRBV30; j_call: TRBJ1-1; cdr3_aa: CAWSTGDSGNTEAFF
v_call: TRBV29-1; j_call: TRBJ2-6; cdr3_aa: CSVLAPTNVLTF
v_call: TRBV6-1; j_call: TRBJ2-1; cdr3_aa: CASRTGRLPYNEQFF
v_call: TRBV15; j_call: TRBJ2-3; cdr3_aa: CATSSRKSSDTQYF
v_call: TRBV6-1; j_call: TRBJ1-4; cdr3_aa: CASSVSASKFF
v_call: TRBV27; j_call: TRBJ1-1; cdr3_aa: CASKSQEVGMRGMNTEAFF
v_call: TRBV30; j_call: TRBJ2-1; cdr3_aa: CALYPGTLNEQFF
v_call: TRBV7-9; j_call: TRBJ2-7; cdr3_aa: CASSFSVRLGIYEQYF
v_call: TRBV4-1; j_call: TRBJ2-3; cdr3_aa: CASSQVGIPDTQYF
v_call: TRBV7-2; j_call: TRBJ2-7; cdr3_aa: CASSLNSGPTYEQYF
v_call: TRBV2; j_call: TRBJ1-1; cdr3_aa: CASRRGGQPNTEAFF
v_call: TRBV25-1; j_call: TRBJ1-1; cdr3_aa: CASSEWKETEAFF
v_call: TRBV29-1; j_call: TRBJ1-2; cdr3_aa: CSVDGVFF
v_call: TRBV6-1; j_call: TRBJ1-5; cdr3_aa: CASSLGGRGNQPQHF
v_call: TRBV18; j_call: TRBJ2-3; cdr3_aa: CASSQDGTDTQYF
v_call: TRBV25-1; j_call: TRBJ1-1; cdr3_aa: CASSEIIGGTEAFF
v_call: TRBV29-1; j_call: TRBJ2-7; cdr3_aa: CSVIGQSSYEQYF